Listed here are 23 T cell receptor beta chains from one sample, sequenced in a study of T cell responses to AZD1222 COVID-19 vaccine. TCRdb's copy holds only in-frame clones and misses some; the assay was immunoSEQ multiplex PCR. The sample records roughly 150,000 clones, approximately 94% being singletons. The specimen comprised peripheral blood, sampled on day 0 of AZD1222 vaccination. Receptor source: an adult in good health.

This chain joins TRBV19 and TRBJ2-7; no clear D. Trimming took off 2 bases at V and 0 bases at J, with 23 bases between the two ends. The germline gives CDR1 LNHDA, CDR2 SQIVND (reference sequence). This CDR3 has 19 amino acids. The CDR3 loop is CASSIRSQRPTPLSYEQYF. In DNA, the CDR3 is TGTGCCAGTAGTATAAGATCCCAGCGCCCAACTCCCCTCTCCTACGAGCAGTACTTC.

The V gene is TRBV5-1, the J gene TRBJ2-7, with TRBD2 as a possible D gene (6 bases). CDR3 length: 16 amino acids. V was shortened by 4 bases and J by 3 bases, with 20 bases between the two germline ends. The germline V gene encodes CDR1 SGHRS and CDR2 YFSETQ. CDR3 DNA: TGCGCCAGCAGCACCGTGGACACCACGGGGGACTACGAGCAGTACTTC. Protein product: CASSTVDTTGDYEQYF.

This chain joins TRBV19 and TRBJ1-1; D gene ambiguous. Trimming removed 4 bases from V and 7 bases from J, with 7 bases in between. Germline V gives CDR1 LNHDA, CDR2 SQIVND (reference sequence). The CDR3 loop spans 11 amino acids. The CDR3 nucleotides read TGTGCCAGTAGTACACCTGATGAAGCTTTCTTT. Its protein product is CASSTPDEAFF.

This sequence joins TRBV19 and TRBJ1-2; the D is unclear. V was trimmed by 2 bases and J by 10 bases, leaving 26 bases between them. The CDR3 length is 17 residues. Germline loops: CDR1 LNHDA, CDR2 SQIVND (reference sequence). Here the CDR3 reads CASSIRVLESKRSDYTF. For the CDR3, the DNA is TGTGCCAGTAGTATAAGAGTTTTGGAGTCCAAAAGATCTGACTACACCTTC.

The rearrangement links TRBV5-1 to TRBJ1-4, with D perhaps matching TRBD1 (5 bases). The CDR3 covers 13 residues. Trimming stripped 4 bases from V and 8 bases from J, with 12 bases between. Germline-derived CDR1 and CDR2 are SGHRS and YFSETQ. CDR3 nucleotide sequence: TGCGCCAGCAGCGTCCAGGGAGACGAAAAACTGTTTTTT. It encodes CASSVQGDEKLFF.

V and J are TRBV7-2 and TRBJ2-7; tentatively, D is TRBD1 (5 bases). Germline V gene sequence: CDR1 SGHTA, CDR2 FQGNSA. This CDR3 region has 14 residues. V was clipped by 4 bases and J by 2 bases, with 12 bases between them. In DNA, the CDR3 is TGTGCCAGCAGCTACCAGGGTGGTCCCTACGAGCAGTACTTC. Translating gives CASSYQGGPYEQYF.

This clone was seen a single time. The rearrangement uses TRBV4-1 and TRBJ2-3; no reliable D call. CDR1 is MGHRA, CDR2 YSYEKL, per germline. Trimming pared 0 bases from V and 3 bases from J, leaving 19 bases between. This CDR3 comprises 18 residues. In DNA form, the CDR3 reads TGCGCCAGCAGCCAAGATCCACCCGCGAGCCGTTGGACAGATACGCAGTATTTT. It specifies CASSQDPPASRWTDTQYF.

This clone was detected once. The chain has TRBV6-5 and TRBJ2-1, with TRBD2 matching 11 bases. The CDR3 spans 15 residues. Germline V lookup: CDR1 MNHEY, CDR2 SVGAGI. The J segment lost 5 bases and the V segment lost 3 bases, leaving 3 bases of the junction unmatched. Here the CDR3 reads CASSYFSGGDNEQFF. In DNA form, the CDR3 reads TGTGCCAGCAGTTATTTTAGCGGGGGGGACAATGAGCAGTTCTTC.

V usage is TRBV30 and J usage is TRBJ1-6, with 9 positions matching TRBD1. The CDR3 has 14 residues. Germline CDR1 reads GTSNPN; CDR2 reads SVGIG (reference sequence). V gave up 3 bases and J gave up 7 bases; unmatched junction bases: 4. The CDR3 bases are TGTGCCTGGAGCAGGGACAGGGACAATTCACCCCTCCACTTT. Protein product: CAWSRDRDNSPLHF.

About this clone itself: At one boundary the junction diverges from the germline segment, which might be a read error. This chain connects TRBV7-3 to TRBJ1-1; possible D gene TRBD1, 5 bases. Germline values: CDR1 SGHTA, CDR2 FQGTGA. The CDR3 runs to 13 residues. As DNA, the CDR3 is TGTGCCAGCAGCTTGAACAGGAACACTGACGCTTTCTTT. Translated, it gives CASSLNRNTDAFF.

V gene TRBV7-8 combines with J gene TRBJ2-3; TRBD1 agrees at 10 bases. The CDR3 runs 15 residues. After removal of 4 bases from V and 1 base from J, the junction contained 2 bases not matched to a gene. Germline assignment: CDR1 SGHVS and CDR2 FQNEAQ. The CDR3 loop reads CASSSTGGRTDTQYF. The CDR3 region has the DNA TGTGCCAGCAGCTCGACAGGGGGCCGCACAGATACGCAGTATTTT.

The rearrangement links TRBV19 to TRBJ1-6, with TRBD1 matching over 7 bases. Germline CDR1 reads LNHDA; CDR2 reads SQIVND (reference sequence). V gave up 4 bases and J gave up 5 bases; unmatched junction bases: 11. This CDR3 contains 17 residues. CDR3 DNA: TGTGCCAGTAGTAGGCGCCAGGGGGGCAACAATAATTCACCCCTCCACTTT. It translates to CASSRRQGGNNNSPLHF.

There are a few counts of this clone. The chain joins TRBV18 to TRBJ1-5; possibly TRBD1 for D (5 bases). The germline gives CDR1 KGHSH, CDR2 LQKENI. This CDR3 is built from 13 residues. Trimming removed 3 bases at V and 5 bases at J, with 8 bases between. CDR3 nucleotides: TGTGCCAGCTCACCCGGGGGAGATCAGCCCCAGCATTTT. This translates into CASSPGGDQPQHF. The full variable domain, in which reference TRBV18 and TRBJ1-5 provide the parts outside the CDR3, is NAGVMQNPRHLVRRRGQEARLRCSPMKGHSHVYWYRQLPEEGLKFMVYLQKENIIDESGMPKERFSAEFPKEGPSILRIQQVVRGDSAAYFCASSPGGDQPQHFGDGTRLSIL.

V usage is TRBV10-3 and J usage is TRBJ2-7; possibly TRBD2 for D (5 bases). CDR1 is ENHRY, CDR2 SYGVKD, per germline. This CDR3 spans 13 amino acids. V gave up 8 bases and J gave up 0 bases, with 11 bases separating them. In DNA form, the CDR3 reads TGTGCCATCTGCCGGGATAACTCCTACGAGCAGTACTTC. Protein: CAICRDNSYEQYF.

The chain employs TRBV29-1 and TRBJ2-3; a possible D gene is TRBD2 (5 bases). Germline V gene sequence: CDR1 SQVTM, CDR2 ANQGSEA. Trimming cost V 4 bases and J 2 bases, with 13 bases left between them. The CDR3 has 14 amino acids. CDR3 in amino acids: CSVGGADYTDTQYF. The CDR3, as DNA: TGCAGCGTTGGAGGAGCGGATTACACAGATACGCAGTATTTT.

The chain employs TRBV7-9 and TRBJ1-4; D is unclear. This CDR3 is 17 amino acids long. CDR1 SEHNR and CDR2 FQNEAQ come from the germline V gene (reference sequence). Trimming pared 2 bases from V and 5 bases from J, leaving 18 bases between. The CDR3 DNA sequence: TGTGCCAGCAGCTTAATCCCTGGCCAAACGCTAAATGAAAAACTGTTTTTT. Protein product: CASSLIPGQTLNEKLFF.

This chain uses TRBV6-5 with TRBJ2-3; maybe TRBD2 (6 bases). The CDR3 contains 15 residues. Germline assignment: CDR1 MNHEY and CDR2 SVGAGI. V shed 2 bases and J shed 2 bases, with 11 bases lying between them. The CDR3 spells CASSYRRGSTDTQYF. CDR3 in DNA: TGTGCCAGCAGTTACCGGAGGGGATCCACAGATACGCAGTATTTT.

This chain uses TRBV7-2 with TRBJ1-2; D remains ambiguous. The germline V gene encodes CDR1 SGHTA and CDR2 FQGNSA. The CDR3 is made up of 13 amino acids. Trimming removed 1 base from V and 10 bases from J, with 13 bases in between. The DNA for the CDR3 is TGTGCCAGCAGCTTAGGTTTGCAACGGGCCTACACCTTC. Its translation: CASSLGLQRAYTF.

This chain joins TRBV9 and TRBJ1-4; D is undetermined. This CDR3 has 16 residues. Deletions cut 4 bases from V and 0 bases from J, with 13 bases between. The V gene's germline CDR1 is SGDLS and CDR2 YYNGEE. CDR3: CASSPPGSTTNEKLFF. The CDR3 DNA is TGTGCCAGCAGCCCACCGGGCTCCACAACTAATGAAAAACTGTTTTTT.

The rearrangement joins TRBV9 to TRBJ1-1; the match to TRBD1 covers 8 bases. CDR3 size: 13 residues. V lost 3 bases to trimming and J lost 4 bases; unmatched junction nucleotides: 2. The germline gives CDR1 SGDLS, CDR2 YYNGEE. The CDR3 nucleotides read TGTGCCAGCAGCGATACAGGGGGCACTGAAGCTTTCTTT. It is translated as CASSDTGGTEAFF. The variable domain in full, with the rest retrieved from reference TRBV9 and TRBJ1-1, is DSGVTQTPKHLITATGQRVTLRCSPRSGDLSVYWYQQSLDQGLQFLIQYYNGEERAKGNILERFSAQQFPDLHSELNLSSLELGDSALYFCASSDTGGTEAFFGQGTRLTVV.

J is TRBJ1-1 and V is TRBV23-1; D is ambiguous. TRBV23-1 is annotated as an ORF whose role is uncertain. The CDR3 is made up of 19 amino acids. The V end lost 6 bases, the J end lost 2 bases, and 28 bases lay between the germline ends. CDR3 in DNA: TGCGCCAGCAGACCCCCCGGAGGAAGGATGGAGAAGGGTAACACTGAAGCTTTCTTT. It translates to CASRPPGGRMEKGNTEAFF.

The rearrangement joins TRBV30 to TRBJ1-1, with D perhaps matching TRBD1 (5 bases). Between the trimmed V and J ends, which lost 1 base and 10 bases, there was a span of 13 bases. In germline, CDR1 is GTSNPN, CDR2 SVGIG (reference sequence). This CDR3 is built from 12 residues. CDR3 bases: TGTGCCTGGAGTGGTGGAGGGGAAGGAGCTTTCTTT. Protein sequence: CAWSGGGEGAFF.

The chain is built from TRBV18 and TRBJ1-2; 7 bases are shared with TRBD1. Germline assignment: CDR1 KGHSH and CDR2 LQKENI. This CDR3 has 15 residues. J lost 6 bases, V lost 3 bases, and 10 bases had no gene match. In DNA form, the CDR3 reads TGTGCCAGCTCACCCGAACGGACAGGCGGTCATGGCTACACCTTC. This encodes CASSPERTGGHGYTF. Full variable domain (rest looked up from reference TRBV18 and TRBJ1-2): NAGVMQNPRHLVRRRGQEARLRCSPMKGHSHVYWYRQLPEEGLKFMVYLQKENIIDESGMPKERFSAEFPKEGPSILRIQQVVRGDSAAYFCASSPERTGGHGYTFGSGTRLTVV.